Following are 19 T cell receptor beta chains from one sample sequenced in a study of shared clonotypes between healthy human individuals. TCRdb's copy holds only in-frame clones and misses some; the assay was immunoSEQ multiplex PCR. The top ten clones hold approximately 0.057% of a sample with some 550,000 clones, around 97% of them seen once. The sequenced material came from naive CD4+ T cells sorted from blood. Regarding subset: CD45RA+ positively selected. The source is a woman under 40 in good health.

The rearrangement links TRBV2 to TRBJ1-5; D is uncertain. The germline V gene encodes CDR1 SNHLY and CDR2 FYNNEI. The ends were cut back, 7 bases at V and 5 bases at J, with 9 bases in the middle. There are 12 residues in the CDR3. CDR3 sequence (DNA): TGTGCCAGCAAGGTAAGGGATCAGCCCCAGCATTTT. Encoded protein: CASKVRDQPQHF.

This clone has a single count. This rearrangement joins TRBV9 to TRBJ2-6, with D perhaps being TRBD1 or TRBD2 (6 bases each). The CDR3 has 16 amino acids. V gave up 4 bases and J gave up 2 bases, with 13 bases separating them. The germline V gene encodes CDR1 SGDLS and CDR2 YYNGEE. In nucleotides, the CDR3 is TGTGCCAGCAGCCAAAGGGGGGATACTGGGGCCAACGTCCTGACTTTC. Its protein product is CASSQRGDTGANVLTF.

This chain links TRBV18 with TRBJ2-5; D gene ambiguous. V lost 0 bases, J lost 2 bases, and 4 bases lay in between. The germline V gene encodes CDR1 KGHSH and CDR2 LQKENI. The CDR3 is 13 amino acids. CDR3 nucleotides: TGTGCCAGCTCACCACCCACGCAAGAGACCCAGTACTTC. The encoded protein is CASSPPTQETQYF.

This clone appeared once. V gene TRBV29-1 combines with J gene TRBJ2-3; D possibly corresponds to TRBD1 (5 bases). With 4 bases removed from V and 4 bases from J, the gap between germline ends came to 18 bases. Germline V gives CDR1 SQVTM, CDR2 ANQGSEA. The CDR3 is 15 amino acids. The CDR3 DNA sequence: TGCAGCGTTGGTATAGGGGCCGCAGGGCCAGATACGCAGTATTTT. It codes for CSVGIGAAGPDTQYF.

The chain employs TRBV5-1 and TRBJ2-1, with a tentative D call TRBD2 (6 bases). V was cut by 0 bases and J by 6 bases, with 10 bases left in between. This CDR3 has 14 residues. Per the germline V gene, CDR1 is SGHRS and CDR2 is YFSETQ. The chain's CDR3 is CASSLGLDFNEQFF. CDR3 DNA sequence: TGCGCCAGCAGCTTGGGACTAGACTTCAATGAGCAGTTCTTC.

The chain has TRBV4-2 and TRBJ2-7, with 13 bases matching TRBD2. V was pared by 0 bases and J by 3 bases, with 14 bases of the junction left unmatched. CDR1 is LGHNA and CDR2 is YNFKEQ in the germline V gene. The CDR3 runs to 20 residues. The CDR3 region is CASSQDIPGLAGTVNYEQYF. The CDR3 DNA reads as TGTGCCAGCAGCCAAGATATCCCGGGACTAGCGGGAACCGTTAACTACGAGCAGTACTTC.

A word on this clone: The identical CDR3 is also encoded by other nucleotide sequences in the sample. The chain carries TRBV7-3 and TRBJ2-2; D gene uncertain. CDR1 and CDR2 from the germline V gene are SGHTA and FQGTGA. The CDR3 runs to 15 residues. Trimming left V 1 base short and J 2 bases short, with 8 bases between. The CDR3 DNA reads as TGTGCCAGCAGCTTAAGCGGAACAAACACCGGGGAGCTGTTTTTT. Translation gives CASSLSGTNTGELFF.

Here the CDR3 DNA reads TGTGCCAGCAGCGGGACTAGCATTCCGGACACCGGGGAGCTGTTTTTT. It translates to CASSGTSIPDTGELFF. This chain uses TRBV27 with TRBJ2-2; TRBD2 aligns across 9 bases. The ends lost 6 bases at V and 3 bases at J; junction bases unmatched: 8. The CDR3 has 16 residues. Germline lookup yields CDR1 MNHEY and CDR2 SMNVEV (reference sequence).

V is TRBV2 and J is TRBJ2-1; TRBD2 matches at 7 bases. Germline CDR1 and CDR2: SNHLY and FYNNEI. This CDR3 comprises 13 residues. Losses at the gene ends were 6 bases for V and 7 bases for J; bases not matched to a gene: 6. CDR3 sequence: CASRPGLENEQFF. The DNA of the CDR3 is TGTGCCAGCAGGCCCGGACTAGAGAATGAGCAGTTCTTC. The full variable domain, completed using reference TRBV2 and TRBJ2-1, is EPEVTQTPSHQVTQMGQEVILRCVPISNHLYFYWYRQILGQKVEFLVSFYNNEISEKSEIFDDQFSVERPDGSNFTLKIRSTKLEDSAMYFCASRPGLENEQFFGPGTRLTVL.

On this clone itself: Distinct nucleotide sequences in the sample also encode this CDR3. The rearrangement links TRBV6-5 to TRBJ2-1; 10 bases match TRBD2. CDR1 is MNHEY, CDR2 SVGAGI, per germline. Trimming took 6 bases from V and 4 from J; bases not matched to a gene: 3. This CDR3 contains 14 residues. Written as DNA, the CDR3 is TGTGCCAGCAGCAGGACTAGCGGATACAATGAGCAGTTCTTC. Encoded protein: CASSRTSGYNEQFF.

This chain joins TRBV7-1 and TRBJ2-7; D is ambiguous. TRBV7-1 is an open reading frame whose function is uncertain. The CDR3 spans 12 residues. V lost 5 bases and J 6 bases, leaving 11 bases between the germline ends. The CDR3 protein is CASSMIQGEQYF. For the CDR3, the DNA is TGTGCCAGCAGCATGATACAAGGCGAGCAGTACTTC.

The J gene is TRBJ1-4, the V gene TRBV27; D unclear. The CDR3 has 15 amino acids. Germline CDR1 and CDR2: MNHEY and SMNVEV (reference sequence). The V end was cut by 6 bases, the J end by 8 bases, with 19 bases between. For the CDR3, the DNA is TGTGCCAGCAGCCCCGGGTACATGTCAAACGAAAAACTGTTTTTT. Protein: CASSPGYMSNEKLFF. The variable domain in full, completed from reference TRBV27 and TRBJ1-4, reads EAQVTQNPRYLITVTGKKLTVTCSQNMNHEYMSWYRQDPGLGLRQIYYSMNVEVTDKGDVPEGYKVSRKEKRNFPLILESPSPNQTSLYFCASSPGYMSNEKLFFGSGTQLSVL.

The chain employs TRBV6-1 and TRBJ2-1; 9 bases are shared with TRBD2. Losses at the gene ends were 2 bases for V and 4 bases for J; bases not matched to a gene: 6. Germline-derived CDR1 and CDR2 are MNHNS and SASEGT. This CDR3 region has 16 residues. CDR3 loop: CASSETSGLPYNEQFF. The DNA of the CDR3 is TGTGCCAGCAGTGAAACTAGCGGGCTACCATACAATGAGCAGTTCTTC.

The chain links TRBV28 to TRBJ2-2; 7 nucleotides agree with TRBD1. V lost 4 bases to trimming and J lost 7 bases; unmatched junction nucleotides: 9. The CDR3 spans 15 residues. Germline CDR1 MDHEN, CDR2 SYDVKM. The CDR3 loop reads CASSSLTGQGGELFF. CDR3 DNA sequence: TGTGCCAGCAGTTCGCTGACAGGGCAGGGCGGGGAGCTGTTTTTT.

The CDR3 spells CASSIRDSATNEKLFF. The CDR3 DNA sequence: TGTGCCAGCAGCATCCGGGACAGTGCAACTAATGAAAAACTGTTTTTT. The chain links TRBV7-7 to TRBJ1-4; the match to TRBD1 covers 7 bases. This CDR3 region has 16 residues. Germline CDR1 is SSHAT and CDR2 is FNYEAQ (reference sequence). V was clipped by 5 bases and J by 0 bases; unmatched bases: 6.

This clone was found once. The V call is TRBV5-1, the J call TRBJ2-1; 14 bases are a match to TRBD2. This CDR3 is 15 amino acids long. V shed 3 bases and J 7 bases; nucleotides not matched to a gene: 3. CDR1 is SGHRS and CDR2 is YFSETQ in the germline V gene. CDR3: CASSWGLAGDNEQFF. The CDR3 region has the DNA TGCGCCAGCAGCTGGGGACTAGCGGGAGATAATGAGCAGTTCTTC.

The genes are TRBV5-4 and TRBJ1-2; 8 nucleotides match TRBD1. Trimming cost V 2 bases and J 5 bases; bases outside gene matches: 8. Germline V gene lookup returns CDR1 SGHNT and CDR2 YYREEE (reference sequence). The CDR3 loop spans 15 amino acids. DNA for the CDR3: TGTGCCAGCAGCTTTATCCAGGGGGCAACGTATGGCTACACCTTC. Residues: CASSFIQGATYGYTF. The complete variable domain, with remaining parts taken from reference TRBV5-4 and TRBJ1-2, reads ETGVTQSPTHLIKTRGQQVTLRCSSQSGHNTVSWYQQALGQGPQFIFQYYREEENGRGNFPPRFSGLQFPNYSSELNVNALELDDSALYLCASSFIQGATYGYTFGSGTRLTVV.

The chain is built from TRBV6-1 and TRBJ1-3; D is unresolved. Germline values: CDR1 MNHNS, CDR2 SASEGT. CDR3 length equals 15 residues. Trimming cost V 1 base and J 2 bases, with 9 bases left between them. The CDR3 protein is CASSEDIGPGNTIYF. As DNA, the CDR3 is TGTGCCAGCAGTGAAGATATAGGCCCTGGAAACACCATATATTTT.

This chain joins TRBV7-9 and TRBJ1-5; D uncertain. The CDR3 sequence is 13 residues long. Per germline, CDR1 SEHNR and CDR2 FQNEAQ (reference sequence). The ends were cut back, 5 bases at V and 4 bases at J, with 9 bases in the middle. This CDR3 is CASSEQINQPQHF. The CDR3 DNA reads as TGTGCCAGCAGCGAGCAGATAAATCAGCCCCAGCATTTT.